Below, 3 T cell receptor beta chains from the same sample are listed, as sequenced in a study of T-cell memory formation after mild COVID-19. TCRdb re-analysed the 5' RACE reads in MiXCR, keeping a single row per CDR3 protein. The sample records 200,000 or so distinct CDR3 sequences, approximately 20% being singletons. Material: PBMCs or a T cell subset sorted from them (not recorded which). All receptors come from an adult woman who had mild COVID-19 (a few samples of this study predate the infection). Cell type and time point are not known.

This chain links TRBV6-6 with TRBJ2-1, with 8 bases fitting TRBD2. Unmatched junction bases numbered 10, after V lost 8 bases and J lost 1 base. This CDR3 contains 16 residues. The germline V gene has CDR1 MNHNY and CDR2 SVGAGI (reference sequence). This CDR3 reads CASRSGGPRSYNEQFF. DNA of the CDR3: TGTGCCAGCCGGTCGGGGGGGCCTCGGTCCTACAATGAGCAGTTCTTC.

In this sample, this clonotype turned up once. The gene calls are TRBV2 and TRBJ2-5; 8 nucleotides line up with TRBD1. Germline values: CDR1 SNHLY, CDR2 FYNNEI. After removal of 7 bases from V and 2 bases from J, the junction contained 9 bases not matched to a gene. This CDR3 is 15 amino acids long. This CDR3 is CASKDRGLDQETQYF. CDR3 sequence (DNA): TGTGCCAGCAAAGACAGGGGCCTTGATCAAGAGACCCAGTACTTC.

The chain joins TRBV10-3 to TRBJ2-7, with 9 bases matching TRBD1. Per germline, CDR1 ENHRY and CDR2 SYGVKD. The V gene end was trimmed by 0 bases and the J gene end by 4 bases; junction bases not matched to a gene: 4. CDR3 size: 15 residues. The chain's CDR3 is CAISESDRGPYEQYF. The CDR3 bases are TGTGCCATCAGTGAGTCGGACAGGGGACCATACGAGCAGTACTTC.